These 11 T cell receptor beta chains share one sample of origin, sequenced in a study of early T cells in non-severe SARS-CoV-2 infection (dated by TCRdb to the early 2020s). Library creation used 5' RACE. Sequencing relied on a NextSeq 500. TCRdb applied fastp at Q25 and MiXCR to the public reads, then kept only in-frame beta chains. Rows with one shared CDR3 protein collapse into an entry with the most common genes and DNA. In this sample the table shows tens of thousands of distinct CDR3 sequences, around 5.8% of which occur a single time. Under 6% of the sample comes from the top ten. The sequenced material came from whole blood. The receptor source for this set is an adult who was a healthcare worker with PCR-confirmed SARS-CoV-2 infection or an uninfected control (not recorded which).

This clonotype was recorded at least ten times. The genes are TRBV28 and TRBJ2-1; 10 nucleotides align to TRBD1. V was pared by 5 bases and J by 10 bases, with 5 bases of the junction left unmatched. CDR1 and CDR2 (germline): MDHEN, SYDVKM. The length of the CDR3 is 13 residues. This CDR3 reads CASSPVGQGEQFF. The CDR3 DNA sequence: TGTGCCAGCAGTCCAGTGGGACAGGGGGAGCAGTTCTTC. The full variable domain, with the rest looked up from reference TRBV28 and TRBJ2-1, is DVKVTQSSRYLVKRTGEKVFLECVQDMDHENMFWYRQDPGLGLRLIYFSYDVKMKEKGDIPEGYSVSREKKERFSLILESASTNQTSMYLCASSPVGQGEQFFGPGTRLTVL.

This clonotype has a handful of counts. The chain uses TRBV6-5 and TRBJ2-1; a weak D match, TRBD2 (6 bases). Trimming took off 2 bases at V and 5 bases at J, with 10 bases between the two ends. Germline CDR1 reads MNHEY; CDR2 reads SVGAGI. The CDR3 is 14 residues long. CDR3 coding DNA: TGTGCCAGCAGTTACGGCGGCGGGGACAATGAGCAGTTCTTC. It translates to CASSYGGGDNEQFF.

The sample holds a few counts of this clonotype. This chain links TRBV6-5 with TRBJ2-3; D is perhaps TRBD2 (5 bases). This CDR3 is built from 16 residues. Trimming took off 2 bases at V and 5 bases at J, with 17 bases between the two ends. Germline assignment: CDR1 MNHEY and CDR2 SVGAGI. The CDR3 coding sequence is TGTGCCAGCAGTTACGACGGGGTGTCACGCAGAGATACGCAGTATTTT. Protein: CASSYDGVSRRDTQYF.

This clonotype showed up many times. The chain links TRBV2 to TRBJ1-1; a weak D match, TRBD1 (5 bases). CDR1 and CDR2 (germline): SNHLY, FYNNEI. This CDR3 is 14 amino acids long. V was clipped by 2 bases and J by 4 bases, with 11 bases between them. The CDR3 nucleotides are TGTGCCAGCAGTGAAAGGTCCAGGGCCACTGAAGCTTTCTTT. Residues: CASSERSRATEAFF.

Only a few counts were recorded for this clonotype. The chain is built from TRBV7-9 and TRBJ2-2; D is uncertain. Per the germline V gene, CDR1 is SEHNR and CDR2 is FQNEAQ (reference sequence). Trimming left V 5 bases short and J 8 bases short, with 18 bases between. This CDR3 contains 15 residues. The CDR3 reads CASSPKDRPRGELFF. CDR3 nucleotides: TGTGCCAGCAGCCCGAAGGACCGCCCAAGAGGGGAGCTGTTTTTT.

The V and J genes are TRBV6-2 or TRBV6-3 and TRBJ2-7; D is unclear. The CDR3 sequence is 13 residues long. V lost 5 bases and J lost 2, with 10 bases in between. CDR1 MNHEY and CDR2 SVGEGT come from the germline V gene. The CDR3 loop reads CASSRTAAYEQYV. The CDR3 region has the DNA TGTGCCAGCAGTCGGACGGCTGCCTACGAGCAGTACGTC.

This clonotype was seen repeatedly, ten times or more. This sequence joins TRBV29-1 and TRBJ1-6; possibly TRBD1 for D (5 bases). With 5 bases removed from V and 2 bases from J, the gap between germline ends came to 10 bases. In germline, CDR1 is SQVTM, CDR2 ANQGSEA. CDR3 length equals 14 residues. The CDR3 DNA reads TGCAGCGTTCGCCAGGGAACCTATAATTCACCCCTCCACTTT. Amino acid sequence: CSVRQGTYNSPLHF.

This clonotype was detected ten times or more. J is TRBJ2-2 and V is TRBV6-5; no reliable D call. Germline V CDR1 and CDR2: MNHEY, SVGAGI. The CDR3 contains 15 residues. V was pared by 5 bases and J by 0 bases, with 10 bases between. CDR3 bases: TGTGCCAGCAGTCCACAGCACGCGAACACCGGGGAGCTGTTTTTT. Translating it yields CASSPQHANTGELFF.

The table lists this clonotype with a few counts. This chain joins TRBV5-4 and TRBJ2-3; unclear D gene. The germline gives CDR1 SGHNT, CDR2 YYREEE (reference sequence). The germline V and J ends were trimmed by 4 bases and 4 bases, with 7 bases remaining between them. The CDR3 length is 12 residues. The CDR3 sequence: CASSREPDTQYF. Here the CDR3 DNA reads TGTGCCAGCAGCCGTGAACCAGATACGCAGTATTTT.

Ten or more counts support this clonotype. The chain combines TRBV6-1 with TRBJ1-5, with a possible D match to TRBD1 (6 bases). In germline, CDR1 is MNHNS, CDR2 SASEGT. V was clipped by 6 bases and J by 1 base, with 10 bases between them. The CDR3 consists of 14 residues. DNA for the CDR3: TGTGCCAGCAGCGGGACACACAGCAATCAGCCCCAGCATTTT. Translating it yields CASSGTHSNQPQHF.

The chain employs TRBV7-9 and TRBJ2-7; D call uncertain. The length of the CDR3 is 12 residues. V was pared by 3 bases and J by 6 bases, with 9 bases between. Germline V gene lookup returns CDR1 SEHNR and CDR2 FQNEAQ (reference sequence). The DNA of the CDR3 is TGTGCCAGCAGCTTTCTATTGGGCGAGCAGTACGTC. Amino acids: CASSFLLGEQYV.